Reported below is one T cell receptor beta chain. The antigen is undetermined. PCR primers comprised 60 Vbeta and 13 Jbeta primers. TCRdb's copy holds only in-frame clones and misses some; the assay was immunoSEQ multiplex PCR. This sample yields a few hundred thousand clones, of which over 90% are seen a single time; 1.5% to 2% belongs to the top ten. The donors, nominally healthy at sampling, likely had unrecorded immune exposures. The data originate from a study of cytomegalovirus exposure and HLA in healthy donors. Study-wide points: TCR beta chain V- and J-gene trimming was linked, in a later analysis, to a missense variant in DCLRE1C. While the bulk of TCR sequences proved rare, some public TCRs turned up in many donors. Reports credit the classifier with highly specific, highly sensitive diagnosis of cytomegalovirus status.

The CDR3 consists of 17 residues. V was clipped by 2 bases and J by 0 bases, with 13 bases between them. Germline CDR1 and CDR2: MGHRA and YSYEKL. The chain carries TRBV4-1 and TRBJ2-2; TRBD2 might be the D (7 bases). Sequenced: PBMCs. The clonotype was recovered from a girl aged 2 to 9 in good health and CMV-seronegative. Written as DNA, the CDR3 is TGCGCCAGCAGCCAATGGGGAGGGGGGGCGAACACCGGGGAGCTGTTTTTT. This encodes CASSQWGGGANTGELFF.